These T cell receptor beta chains were read from a single sample in a study of blood T cell repertoires in COVID-19. Profiling relied on immunoSEQ multiplex PCR, and the TCRdb table lists in-frame clones only, not all of them. Among fewer than 200,000 clones listed, about 86% were seen once. Sequencing input: peripheral blood. These receptors all stem from a man aged 50 to 59 with active or convalescent COVID-19. The CDR3 runs from the conserved cysteine through the conserved F or W. The D gene is left open where the match is weak. Clone size, where shown, is once, few, many, or a class for clones that have expanded.

-	TRBD2	TRBV18	TRBJ2-3	TGTGCCAGCTCACCCGGACTAGCGGGCACAGATACGCAGTATTTT	CASSPGLAGTDTQYF
-	TRBD1	TRBV29-1	TRBJ1-2	TGCAGCGTCGCATGGACAGGGTTATTCTATGGCTACACCTTC	CSVAWTGLFYGYTF
-	TRBD1	TRBV6-5	TRBJ1-4	TGTGCCAGCAGTACAACGGGACAGTTTAATGAAAAACTGTTTTTT	CASSTTGQFNEKLFF
-	TRBD2	TRBV6-5	TRBJ2-3	TGTGCCAGCAGTTACTCGAGCGGGAGTGGCGCAGATACGCAGTATTTT	CASSYSSGSGADTQYF
many	-	TRBV6-2/TRBV6-3	TRBJ1-5	TGTGCCAGCAGTTATCGGAAGGGGGATCAGCCCCAGCATTTT	CASSYRKGDQPQHF
-	TRBD1	TRBV3-1/TRBV3-2	TRBJ1-5	TGTGCCAGCAGCCAAGGACAGGGATATCAGCCCCAGCATTTT	CASSQGQGYQPQHF
-	TRBD1	TRBV7-9	TRBJ1-1	TGTGCCAGCAGGGAACAGGGGACTGAAGCTTTCTTT	CASREQGTEAFF
-	-	TRBV29-1	TRBJ1-2	TGCAGCGTTCCGCAGGGGAACTATGGCTACACCTTC	CSVPQGNYGYTF
-	TRBD1	TRBV19	TRBJ1-4	TGTGCCAGTACCCTACTCGGGACAGCAACTAATGAAAAACTGTTTTTT	CASTLLGTATNEKLFF
-	TRBD1	TRBV3-1/TRBV3-2	TRBJ1-1	TGTGCCAGCAGCCAAGAGCGGACAGGGGTACGGGGAGCTTTCTTT	CASSQERTGVRGAFF
-	TRBD2	TRBV5-6	TRBJ2-7	TGTGCCAGCAGCTCCCTGGAAGCGGGAGGAGCCGAGCAGTACTTC	CASSSLEAGGAEQYF
once	TRBD1	TRBV2	TRBJ2-7	TGTGCCAGCAAGGGCAACAGGGGGGCCTACGAGCAGTACTTC	CASKGNRGAYEQYF
-	TRBD2	TRBV4-1	TRBJ2-2	TGCGCCAGCAGCCAAGGCGGAACGGGGGGGCTCACCGGGGAGCTGTTTTTT	CASSQGGTGGLTGELFF
-	-	TRBV3-1/TRBV3-2	TRBJ2-2	TGTGCCAGCAGCCAAGATTTCGGCACCGGGGAGCTGTTTTTT	CASSQDFGTGELFF
-	-	TRBV19	TRBJ2-3	TGTGCCAGTAGTATTCCCGGCCACGGGAAGGATACGCAGTATTTT	CASSIPGHGKDTQYF
-	TRBD1	TRBV6-5	TRBJ1-4	TGTGCCAGCAGTCACAGACAGGGGCGGGATGAAAAACTGTTTTTT	CASSHRQGRDEKLFF
-	TRBD2	TRBV11-2	TRBJ2-7	TGTGCCAGCAGCATCGGGAGGTACGAGCAGTACTTC	CASSIGRYEQYF
-	-	TRBV29-1	TRBJ2-3	TGCAGCGTTGAAGATTTTCACAGAAGTAGCACAGATACGCAGTATTTT	CSVEDFHRSSTDTQYF
-	-	TRBV7-9	TRBJ1-1	TGTGCCAGCAGTAGGTCAGGCCATTCGAACACTGAAGCTTTCTTT	CASSRSGHSNTEAFF
-	TRBD2	TRBV5-4	TRBJ2-7	TGTGCCAGCAGCCCGCCTTTTCCTGCGGGAGACGAGCAGTACTTC	CASSPPFPAGDEQYF
-	TRBD2	TRBV9	TRBJ2-5	TGTGCCAGCAGCGTAGCAAAAGGGCAGGGACTATCGATGGAGACCCAGTACTTC	CASSVAKGQGLSMETQYF
-	TRBD1	TRBV9	TRBJ1-2	TGTGCCAGCAGCGGATCGGACAGGGGGCTTCGAGGCTACACCTTC	CASSGSDRGLRGYTF